The 2 T cell receptor beta chains presented below share a single source sample, sequenced in a study of control samples from healthy donors and cancer patients. Sequenced by immunoSEQ multiplex PCR; TCRdb stores in-frame clones only, minus some. The sample shows about 85,000 clones, 85% to 90% of them seen only once. The sequenced material came from blood. These receptors all come from a woman aged 60 to 75 in good health.

V gene TRBV18 combines with J gene TRBJ1-3; 9 bases are shared with TRBD1. CDR3 length: 15 amino acids. The J segment lost 4 bases and the V segment lost 6 bases, leaving 7 bases of the junction unmatched. Germline lookup yields CDR1 KGHSH and CDR2 LQKENI. The CDR3 DNA follows: TGTGCCAGCTCCGGGGACAGGGTTACAGGAAACACCATATATTTT. This sequence encodes CASSGDRVTGNTIYF.

This clone was detected only once. The gene calls are TRBV18 and TRBJ2-1; TRBD2 matches 7 bases. Trimming at V came to 6 bases and at J to 8 bases, leaving 7 bases not matched to a gene. The length of the CDR3 is 13 residues. Germline V gives CDR1 KGHSH, CDR2 LQKENI. This chain's CDR3 is CASSLNRGDEQFF. As DNA, the CDR3 is TGTGCCAGCTCCCTAAATCGGGGGGATGAGCAGTTCTTC. The complete variable domain, with remaining parts taken from reference TRBV18 and TRBJ2-1, reads NAGVMQNPRHLVRRRGQEARLRCSPMKGHSHVYWYRQLPEEGLKFMVYLQKENIIDESGMPKERFSAEFPKEGPSILRIQQVVRGDSAAYFCASSLNRGDEQFFGPGTRLTVL.